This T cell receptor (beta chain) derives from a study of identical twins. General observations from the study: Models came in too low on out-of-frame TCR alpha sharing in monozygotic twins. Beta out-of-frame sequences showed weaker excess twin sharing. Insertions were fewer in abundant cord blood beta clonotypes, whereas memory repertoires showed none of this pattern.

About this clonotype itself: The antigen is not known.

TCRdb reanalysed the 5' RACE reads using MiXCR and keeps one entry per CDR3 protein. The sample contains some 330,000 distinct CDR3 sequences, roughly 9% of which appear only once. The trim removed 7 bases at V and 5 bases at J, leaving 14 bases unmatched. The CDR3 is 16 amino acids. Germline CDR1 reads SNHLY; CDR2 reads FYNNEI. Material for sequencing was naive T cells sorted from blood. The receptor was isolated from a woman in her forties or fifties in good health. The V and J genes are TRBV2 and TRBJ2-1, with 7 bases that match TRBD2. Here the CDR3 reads CASNRDLGLLNNEQFF. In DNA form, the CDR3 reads TGTGCCAGCAACCGGGACCTGGGACTATTGAACAATGAGCAGTTCTTC. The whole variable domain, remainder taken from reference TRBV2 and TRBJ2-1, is EPEVTQTPSHQVTQMGQEVILRCVPISNHLYFYWYRQILGQKVEFLVSFYNNEISEKSEIFDDQFSVERPDGSNFTLKIRSTKLEDSAMYFCASNRDLGLLNNEQFFGPGTRLTVL.